The 26 T cell receptor beta chains reported below all come from one sample, sequenced in a study of T cell repertoires in cytomegalovirus infection (dated by TCRdb to about 2019). Data came from an Illumina HiSeq 1500. The raw public data were reprocessed by TCRdb itself: fastp quality trimming at Q25, MiXCR clonotype calling, in-frame beta chains only. For every CDR3 protein sequence, its rows merge into one entry that carries the most common genes and DNA. The sample table shows approximately 500,000 distinct CDR3 sequences, and about 17% are seen once. The biggest ten clones account for 20% to 30% of the sample. The sequenced sample was CD8+ T cells from PBMCs. The receptors stem from a human donor in good health (CMV status not recorded). Some clones in this sample may be carry-over from other donors' samples.

This clonotype appeared many times. CDR3 in amino acids: CASSFSGTDGNEQYF. For the CDR3, the DNA is TGTGCCAGCAGTTTTAGCGGGACTGACGGCAACGAGCAGTACTTC. The chain combines TRBV27 with TRBJ2-7; TRBD2 aligns across 8 bases. The V segment lost 3 bases and the J segment 5 bases; nucleotides outside the gene matches: 9. Germline CDR1 is MNHEY and CDR2 is SMNVEV (reference sequence). The CDR3 covers 15 residues.

The V and J genes are TRBV20-1 and TRBJ1-4, with D uncertain. The CDR3 totals 14 residues. The V end lost 5 bases, the J end lost 0 bases, and 10 bases lay between the germline ends. CDR1 is DFQATT and CDR2 is SNEGSKA in the germline V gene (reference sequence). CDR3 DNA: TGCAGTGCTGCAGACGGTCCAACTAATGAAAAACTGTTTTTT. This gives the protein CSAADGPTNEKLFF.

The chain is built from TRBV20-1 and TRBJ2-1; D unclear. The CDR3 runs to 12 residues. Looked up from germline, CDR1 is DFQATT and CDR2 is SNEGSKA (reference sequence). Deletions cut 2 bases from V and 4 bases from J, with 6 bases between. The CDR3 coding sequence is TGCAGTGCTAGATTTATTTACAATGAGCAGTTCTTC. Translating gives CSARFIYNEQFF.

About this clonotype: No DNA is shown, since the ends of the CDR3 on it are uncertain; the CDR3 is the one TCRdb lists. The J gene is TRBJ2-1, the V gene TRBV19; TRBD1 is taken as the D call from the table, unchecked against the DNA. Per the germline V gene, CDR1 is LNHDA and CDR2 is SQIVND (reference sequence). The CDR3 has 16 residues if both end residues are counted. CDR3 sequence: CASSIFGVGADKEPFF.

The sample holds a few counts of this clonotype. The CDR3 sequence is CSVEDFESEEKLFF. The CDR3 region has the DNA TGCAGCGTTGAAGATTTTGAGTCTGAGGAAAAACTGTTTTTT. This rearrangement joins TRBV29-1 to TRBJ1-4, with D unclear. The CDR3 spans 14 residues. Germline V gene data show CDR1 as SQVTM and CDR2 as ANQGSEA. The germline V and J ends were trimmed by 0 bases and 8 bases, with 13 bases remaining between them.

This clonotype has a count of ten or more. The V gene is TRBV7-9, the J gene TRBJ2-5; D is possibly TRBD2 (6 bases). The CDR3 totals 15 residues. Germline V gene data show CDR1 as SEHNR and CDR2 as FQNEAQ (reference sequence). The germline V and J ends were trimmed by 2 bases and 1 base, with 11 bases remaining between them. CDR3 bases: TGTGCCAGCAGCTTACCCCGGACTATCCAAGAGACCCAGTACTTC. Its translation: CASSLPRTIQETQYF.

This clonotype was seen at least ten times. V and J are TRBV28 and TRBJ2-7; weak D call: TRBD2 (7 bases). V was clipped by 1 base and J by 4 bases, with 14 bases between them. Germline CDR1 reads MDHEN; CDR2 reads SYDVKM. There are 15 residues in the CDR3. The CDR3 region is CASSLFGGGAYEQYF. CDR3 bases: TGTGCCAGCAGTTTATTCGGTGGGGGGGCTTACGAGCAGTACTTC.

There are a few counts of this clonotype. The V and J genes are TRBV29-1 and TRBJ2-2; 9 bases align to TRBD1. Germline V gives CDR1 SQVTM, CDR2 ANQGSEA. V dropped 2 bases and J dropped 5; count of bases not matched to a gene: 6. The CDR3 covers 15 residues. The CDR3 protein is CSVERTGERTGELFF. The CDR3 coding sequence is TGCAGCGTTGAACGGACAGGGGAGAGGACCGGGGAGCTGTTTTTT.

In this sample, this clonotype turned up a few times. This CDR3 reads CASSTYPEASEQYF. The DNA for the CDR3 is TGCGCCAGCAGCACCTACCCGGAAGCAAGCGAGCAGTACTTC. The chain joins TRBV5-1 to TRBJ2-7; D remains unclear. Between the trimmed V and J ends, which lost 4 bases and 6 bases, there was a span of 17 bases. The length of the CDR3 is 14 residues. Germline values: CDR1 SGHRS, CDR2 YFSETQ.

This sequence joins TRBV13 and TRBJ1-5, with 7 positions matching TRBD1. From germline, CDR1 is PRHDT and CDR2 FYEKMQ (reference sequence). This CDR3 contains 16 residues. Germline trimming cut 6 bases from V and 1 base from J; bases unmatched to any gene: 9. CDR3 region: CASSTTGEGSNQPQHF. In nucleotides, the CDR3 is TGTGCCAGCAGTACAACAGGGGAAGGGAGCAATCAGCCCCAGCATTTT.

This sequence joins TRBV5-1 and TRBJ2-3, with TRBD2 matching 10 bases. This CDR3 has 16 amino acids. In germline, CDR1 is SGHRS, CDR2 YFSETQ. The J segment lost 3 bases and the V segment lost 4 bases, leaving 8 bases of the junction unmatched. The CDR3 protein is CASSLDGLAVTDTQYF. In DNA, the CDR3 is TGCGCCAGCAGCCTGGACGGACTAGCGGTTACAGATACGCAGTATTTT.

This rearrangement joins TRBV19 to TRBJ2-3; D is tentatively TRBD1 or TRBD2 (5 bases each). V gave up 1 base and J gave up 2 bases, with 16 bases separating them. Germline-derived CDR1 and CDR2 are LNHDA and SQIVND (reference sequence). This CDR3 is 17 amino acids long. The CDR3 reads CASSIVGRDDFTDTQYF. The CDR3 DNA follows: TGTGCCAGTAGTATAGTCGGCAGGGACGATTTCACAGATACGCAGTATTTT.

The V and J genes are TRBV5-1 and TRBJ2-7; D not certain. Germline V CDR1 and CDR2: SGHRS, YFSETQ. The V end was cut by 0 bases, the J end by 5 bases, with 12 bases between. The CDR3 runs to 14 residues. In nucleotides, the CDR3 is TGCGCCAGCAGCTTGGCCCTTCAGGCGGACGAGCAGTACTTC. Translating it yields CASSLALQADEQYF.

This clonotype was counted many times. The rearrangement joins TRBV12-3 or TRBV12-4 to TRBJ2-1; 7 nucleotides agree with TRBD1. The CDR3 covers 14 residues. V shed 2 bases and J 6 bases; nucleotides not matched to a gene: 4. In nucleotides, the CDR3 is TGTGCCAGCAGTTTAACAGGGGCTGCCAATGAGCAGTTCTTC. This encodes CASSLTGAANEQFF.

The table lists this clonotype with many counts. The chain combines TRBV7-8 with TRBJ2-7; maybe TRBD1 (5 bases). The germline V gene has CDR1 SGHVS and CDR2 FQNEAQ. CDR3 size: 19 residues. Between the trimmed V and J ends, which lost 5 bases and 0 bases, there was a span of 26 bases. DNA of the CDR3: TGTGCCAGCAGCCCCGACCGTCATCGTAGGGGTCTTCACTCCTACGAGCAGTACTTC. This codes for CASSPDRHRRGLHSYEQYF.

At least ten counts were recorded for this clonotype. The rearrangement links TRBV11-2 to TRBJ2-7; TRBD1 or TRBD2 may be the D gene (5 bases each). Germline V gives CDR1 SGHAT, CDR2 FQNNGV. The V end lost 5 bases, the J end lost 3 bases, and 11 bases lay between the germline ends. The CDR3 totals 13 residues. DNA for the CDR3: TGTGCCAGCAGCGTCGGGACCCTCTACGAGCAGTACTTC. The encoded protein is CASSVGTLYEQYF.

For this clonotype: A read error may explain this, as a much larger clone is one base away. The chain carries TRBV4-1 and TRBJ2-7; unclear D gene. Germline V gene lookup returns CDR1 MGHRA and CDR2 YSYEKL. The CDR3 consists of 15 residues. V was shortened by 3 bases and J by 3 bases, with 15 bases between the two germline ends. The CDR3: CASSHGILPGYEQYF. Here the CDR3 DNA reads TGCGCCAGCAGCCATGGCATTCTACCCGGCTACGAGCAGTACTTC.

This chain joins TRBV7-6 and TRBJ2-7; 7 bases match TRBD2. This CDR3 contains 13 residues. The V gene's germline CDR1 is SGHVS and CDR2 FNYEAQ. The CDR3 reads CASAGGGTYEQYF. The CDR3 region has the DNA TGTGCATCTGCTGGGGGGGGGACCTACGAGCAGTACTTC.

Many counts were recorded for this clonotype. V and J are TRBV6-1 and TRBJ1-1, with 7 nucleotides matching TRBD1. Germline V gene lookup returns CDR1 MNHNS and CDR2 SASEGT. J was trimmed by 0 bases and V by 4 bases; bases with no gene match: 5. The CDR3 consists of 15 residues. CDR3 DNA: TGTGCCAGCAGTGTGTGGGGACAGATGAACACTGAAGCTTTCTTT. Protein: CASSVWGQMNTEAFF.

This clonotype was recorded many times. V and J are TRBV29-1 and TRBJ2-7; 7 bases agree with TRBD1. This CDR3 contains 12 residues. The junction had 1 base not matched to a gene; V was cut back by 0 bases and J by 5 bases. Germline CDR1 reads SQVTM; CDR2 reads ANQGSEA. The CDR3 reads CSVEDQGDEQYF. CDR3 sequence (DNA): TGCAGCGTTGAAGATCAGGGGGACGAGCAGTACTTC.

The V and J genes are TRBV13 and TRBJ2-6; D may match TRBD1 or TRBD2 (5 bases each). The CDR3 totals 17 residues. V lost 10 bases, J lost 0 bases, and 19 bases lay in between. From germline, CDR1 is PRHDT and CDR2 FYEKMQ (reference sequence). Here the CDR3 reads CATRGEPLLSGANVLTF. The CDR3 DNA reads TGTGCCACCAGAGGGGAGCCCCTACTCTCTGGGGCCAACGTCCTGACTTTC. Full variable domain (missing parts from reference TRBV13 and TRBJ2-6): AAGVIQSPRHLIKEKRETATLKCYPIPRHDTVYWYQQGPGQDPQFLISFYEKMQSDKGSIPDRFSAQQFSDYHSELNMSSLELGDSALYFCATRGEPLLSGANVLTFGAGSRLTVL.

This clonotype has at least ten counts. The chain recombines TRBV7-9 with TRBJ2-7; perhaps TRBD1 as D (6 bases). From germline, CDR1 is SEHNR and CDR2 FQNEAQ (reference sequence). Trimming removed 5 bases at V and 0 bases at J, with 11 bases between. The length of the CDR3 is 14 residues. Here the CDR3 reads CASSPGAHSYEQYF. The CDR3, as DNA: TGTGCCAGCAGCCCAGGGGCCCACTCCTACGAGCAGTACTTC. The entire variable domain, with the rest obtained from reference TRBV7-9 and TRBJ2-7, is as follows: DTGVSQNPRHKITKRGQNVTFRCDPISEHNRLYWYRQTLGQGPEFLTYFQNEAQLEKSRLLSDRFSAERPKGSFSTLEIQRTEQGDSAMYLCASSPGAHSYEQYFGPGTRLTVT.

The rearrangement joins TRBV6-1 to TRBJ2-1, with 10 positions matching TRBD2. From germline, CDR1 is MNHNS and CDR2 SASEGT. With 6 bases clipped from V and 9 bases from J, the junction kept 5 bases outside the gene matches. The CDR3 has 13 amino acids. DNA of the CDR3: TGTGCCAGCAGGGCTAGCGGGAGAGGTGAGCAGTTCTTC. This gives the protein CASRASGRGEQFF.

In this sample, this clonotype turned up a few times. The chain is built from TRBV6-6 and TRBJ1-5; no clear D. Germline assignment: CDR1 MNHNY and CDR2 SVGAGI (reference sequence). The V and J ends lost 9 bases and 5 bases respectively, with 14 bases between them. CDR3 length: 13 residues. CDR3 in amino acids: CARAVAADQPQHF. CDR3 coding DNA: TGTGCCAGGGCGGTGGCAGCTGATCAGCCCCAGCATTTT.

There are many counts of this clonotype. This chain joins TRBV11-2 and TRBJ2-7; 8 bases match TRBD1. V gave up 5 bases and J gave up 0 bases; unmatched junction bases: 9. The CDR3 totals 16 residues. Germline loops: CDR1 SGHAT, CDR2 FQNNGV. CDR3 DNA sequence: TGTGCCAGCAGCGGACGCCCGGGACAGGTCTCCTACGAGCAGTACTTC. This codes for CASSGRPGQVSYEQYF. Looking up the rest from reference TRBV11-2 and TRBJ2-7 gives the full variable domain: EAGVAQSPRYKIIEKRQSVAFWCNPISGHATLYWYQQILGQGPKLLIQFQNNGVVDDSQLPKDRFSAERLKGVDSTLKIQPAKLEDSAVYLCASSGRPGQVSYEQYFGPGTRLTVT.

This clonotype was detected only a few times. The V and J genes are TRBV5-5 and TRBJ2-7; no clear D. The germline CDR1 and CDR2 sequences are SGHKS and YYEKEE (reference sequence). Between the trimmed V and J ends, which lost 7 bases and 0 bases, there was a span of 8 bases. This CDR3 is 12 amino acids long. In DNA, the CDR3 is TGTGCCAGCCAAACGGGCTCCTACGAGCAGTACTTC. It codes for CASQTGSYEQYF.